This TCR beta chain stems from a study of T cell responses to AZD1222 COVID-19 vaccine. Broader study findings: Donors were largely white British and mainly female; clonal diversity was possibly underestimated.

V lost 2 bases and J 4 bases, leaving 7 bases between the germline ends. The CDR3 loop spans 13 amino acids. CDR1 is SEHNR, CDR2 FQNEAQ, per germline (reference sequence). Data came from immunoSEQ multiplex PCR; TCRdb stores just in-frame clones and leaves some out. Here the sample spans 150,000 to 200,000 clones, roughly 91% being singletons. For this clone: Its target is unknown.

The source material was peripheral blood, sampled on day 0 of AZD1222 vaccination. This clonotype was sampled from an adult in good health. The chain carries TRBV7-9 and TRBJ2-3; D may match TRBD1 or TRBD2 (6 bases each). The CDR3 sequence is CASSLRGADTQYF. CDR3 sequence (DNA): TGTGCCAGCAGCTTAAGGGGGGCAGATACGCAGTATTTT.